Below are 21 T cell receptor beta chains sequenced from a single sample in a study of response to subunit inactivated influenza vaccine. TCRdb itself ran the RT-PCR reads through MiXCR, one entry per CDR3 protein. The table lists 550,000 to 650,000 distinct CDR3 sequences, about 12% of them singletons. This sample comprised PBMCs from blood, obtained on the day of vaccination. All receptors derive from a middle-aged man who received an inactivated influenza vaccine.

The chain recombines TRBV2 with TRBJ1-1, with D possibly matching TRBD1 (5 bases). The CDR3 spans 15 residues. Per germline, CDR1 SNHLY and CDR2 FYNNEI. The V gene lost 4 bases and the J gene lost 0 bases, with 12 bases spanning the gap. CDR3 protein: CASSVSGTVNTEAFF. DNA for the CDR3: TGTGCCAGCAGTGTTTCCGGGACGGTGAACACTGAAGCTTTCTTT.

The chain has TRBV6-5 and TRBJ2-7; no clear D gene. Trimming removed 6 bases at V and 6 bases at J, with 9 bases between. This CDR3 comprises 11 residues. Germline V lookup: CDR1 MNHEY, CDR2 SVGAGI. CDR3 bases: TGTGCCAGCAGAAACCACGGCGAGCAGTACTTC. It yields the protein CASRNHGEQYF.

The J gene is TRBJ2-7, the V gene TRBV28; 7 bases are shared with TRBD2. The germline V gene has CDR1 MDHEN and CDR2 SYDVKM. The CDR3 is made up of 16 amino acids. J lost 2 bases, V lost 1 base, and 8 bases had no gene match. In DNA, the CDR3 is TGTGCCAGCAGTTTATACGGATTAGCGGGCCCCTACGAGCAGTACTTC. It codes for CASSLYGLAGPYEQYF.

This clonotype appeared many times. The CDR3 sequence is CASSYPGSEKLFF. Written as DNA, the CDR3 is TGTGCCAGCAGCTATCCGGGCTCCGAAAAACTGTTTTTT. This sequence joins TRBV7-9 and TRBJ1-4, with D unresolved. Looked up from germline, CDR1 is SEHNR and CDR2 is FQNEAQ (reference sequence). The CDR3 runs 13 residues. V was pared by 4 bases and J by 8 bases, with 11 bases between. Full variable domain (outside the CDR3, taken from reference TRBV7-9 and TRBJ1-4): DTGVSQNPRHKITKRGQNVTFRCDPISEHNRLYWYRQTLGQGPEFLTYFQNEAQLEKSRLLSDRFSAERPKGSFSTLEIQRTEQGDSAMYLCASSYPGSEKLFFGSGTQLSVL.

This clonotype was found a few times. The CDR3 here is CASSLGSGVAYEQYF. The CDR3 DNA is TGTGCCAGCAGTTTAGGGTCGGGGGTGGCCTACGAGCAGTACTTC. This chain joins TRBV12-3 or TRBV12-4 and TRBJ2-7; D is perhaps TRBD2 (6 bases). Trimming removed 1 base from V and 2 bases from J, with 12 bases in between. CDR3 size: 15 residues.

This chain connects TRBV5-1 to TRBJ2-5, with D unresolved. Germline CDR1 and CDR2: SGHRS and YFSETQ. The CDR3 covers 11 residues. Trimming pared 7 bases from V and 2 bases from J, leaving 6 bases between. CDR3 nucleotide sequence: TGCGCCAGCCGGATACAAGAGACCCAGTACTTC. Residues: CASRIQETQYF.

This clonotype was seen repeatedly, ten times or more. The chain has TRBV7-2 and TRBJ2-1; no clear D gene. The CDR3 length is 14 residues. V lost 5 bases to trimming and J lost 1 base, with 9 bases between them. In germline, CDR1 is SGHTA, CDR2 FQGNSA. The CDR3 reads CASSRRASYNEQFF. CDR3 DNA: TGTGCCAGCAGCAGACGCGCTTCCTACAATGAGCAGTTCTTC.

This clonotype was detected only once. An end of the junction does not agree with germline; a read error may underlie this. The rearrangement links TRBV20-1 to TRBJ2-2; D uncertain. This CDR3 spans 14 amino acids. Germline V CDR1 and CDR2: DFQATT, SNEGSKA (reference sequence). CDR3: CNADQLGNTGELFF. The CDR3 DNA reads TGCAATGCTGACCAGCTGGGTAACACCGGGGAGCTGTTTTTT.

This clonotype was seen repeatedly, ten times or more. The CDR3, as DNA: TGTGCCAGTAGTATTGAGAGGCTATCCAATGAGCAGTTCTTC. Amino acids: CASSIERLSNEQFF. This chain uses TRBV19 with TRBJ2-1, with D unclear. There are 14 residues in the CDR3. The V gene's germline CDR1 is LNHDA and CDR2 SQIVND (reference sequence). V shed 3 bases and J shed 6 bases, with 12 bases lying between them.

The sample holds many counts of this clonotype. This sequence joins TRBV7-9 and TRBJ1-6; no definite D call. In germline, CDR1 is SEHNR, CDR2 FQNEAQ (reference sequence). CDR3 length equals 14 residues. Trimming took off 3 bases at V and 7 bases at J, with 10 bases between the two ends. CDR3 coding DNA: TGTGCCAGCAGCTTGTCCGAGGCGAATTCACCCCTCCACTTT. Translated, it gives CASSLSEANSPLHF.

V usage is TRBV20-1 and J usage is TRBJ2-7, with D possibly matching TRBD2 (5 bases). Trimming removed 0 bases at V and 0 bases at J, with 12 bases between. The CDR3 loop spans 15 amino acids. CDR1 DFQATT and CDR2 SNEGSKA come from the germline V gene (reference sequence). The CDR3 here is CSARDGRVSSYEQYF. CDR3 sequence (DNA): TGCAGTGCTAGAGATGGGCGGGTGAGCTCCTACGAGCAGTACTTC.

The chain carries TRBV20-1 and TRBJ1-4; TRBD1 aligns across 7 bases. Germline V CDR1 and CDR2: DFQATT, SNEGSKA (reference sequence). The CDR3 loop spans 15 amino acids. V shed 0 bases, J shed 7 bases, and the junction held 8 bases outside the gene matches. CDR3 protein: CSARDGQGGREKLFF. CDR3 bases: TGCAGTGCTAGAGATGGGCAGGGGGGACGTGAAAAACTGTTTTTT.

This clonotype was seen a few times. The J gene is TRBJ1-3, the V gene TRBV13, with D uncertain. CDR1 PRHDT and CDR2 FYEKMQ come from the germline V gene (reference sequence). The CDR3 is 14 amino acids. V lost 3 bases, J lost 0 bases, and 6 bases lay in between. The CDR3 DNA reads as TGTGCCAGCAGCTTTGGGTTCTCTGGAAACACCATATATTTT. Protein sequence: CASSFGFSGNTIYF.

The chain recombines TRBV10-3 with TRBJ2-3; possibly TRBD2 for D (6 bases). The CDR3 loop spans 11 amino acids. The V gene's germline CDR1 is ENHRY and CDR2 SYGVKD. Trimming removed 3 bases from V and 8 bases from J, with 6 bases in between. The CDR3 is CAISDGSTQYF. The CDR3, as DNA: TGTGCCATCAGTGACGGGAGTACGCAGTATTTT.

The chain couples TRBV14 to TRBJ2-1; D may be TRBD1 (6 bases). This CDR3 region has 16 residues. V was clipped by 0 bases and J by 4 bases, with 13 bases between them. CDR1 is SGHDN and CDR2 is FVKESK in the germline V gene. The CDR3 sequence is CASSQDGDIAYNEQFF. The CDR3 DNA reads as TGTGCCAGCAGCCAAGATGGGGACATAGCTTACAATGAGCAGTTCTTC.

In its sample, this clonotype was seen a few times. The V and J genes are TRBV12-3 or TRBV12-4 and TRBJ2-4; 8 positions agree with TRBD1. The junction had 6 bases not matched to a gene; V was cut back by 7 bases and J by 1 base. The CDR3 is 15 amino acids. In DNA form, the CDR3 reads TGTGCCAGCAACACCGGGACAGGTGCCAAAAACATTCAGTACTTC. Translation gives CASNTGTGAKNIQYF.

This clonotype appeared a few times. This rearrangement joins TRBV20-1 to TRBJ2-3; D not resolved. Trimming cost V 1 base and J 4 bases, with 18 bases left between them. The CDR3 contains 16 residues. Germline CDR1 and CDR2: DFQATT and SNEGSKA (reference sequence). The CDR3, as DNA: TGCAGTGCTAGAGTTTTTCAGAATTGGATCCCAGATACGCAGTATTTT. Translating gives CSARVFQNWIPDTQYF.

This rearrangement joins TRBV12-3 or TRBV12-4 to TRBJ1-1; D gene ambiguous. Trimming pared 1 base from V and 1 base from J, leaving 7 bases between. CDR3 length equals 14 residues. CDR3 nucleotides: TGTGCCAGCAGTTTAGGGCATGCGAACACTGAAGCTTTCTTT. This codes for CASSLGHANTEAFF.

This clonotype was seen ten or more times. J is TRBJ2-7 and V is TRBV10-3; 9 positions match TRBD1. With V trimmed by 4 bases and J by 4 bases, 8 bases remained unmatched. Germline V gives CDR1 ENHRY, CDR2 SYGVKD. The CDR3 totals 15 residues. The CDR3 DNA reads TGTGCCATCAGTGCTACAGGGGGCCTTACGTACGAGCAGTACTTC. It yields the protein CAISATGGLTYEQYF.

The chain is built from TRBV6-5 and TRBJ2-1; D is unresolved. Between the trimmed V and J ends, which lost 0 bases and 3 bases, there was a span of 3 bases. The CDR3 has 13 amino acids. From germline, CDR1 is MNHEY and CDR2 SVGAGI. CDR3 amino acids: CASSYSNYNEQFF. In nucleotides, the CDR3 is TGTGCCAGCAGTTACTCGAACTACAATGAGCAGTTCTTC.

V and J are TRBV6-2 or TRBV6-3 and TRBJ1-1, with a tentative D call TRBD1 (5 bases). Germline values: CDR1 MNHEY, CDR2 SVGEGT. V lost 7 bases, J lost 0 bases, and 15 bases lay in between. CDR3 size: 15 residues. The CDR3 DNA reads TGTGCCAGCAAGCGGGGCGGGACTTTGAACACTGAAGCTTTCTTT. It encodes CASKRGGTLNTEAFF.